This TCR beta chain was sequenced in a study of glioma-infiltrating T cells after dendritic cell vaccination. At the level of the study: Dendritic cells derived from monocytes and pulsed with autologous tumor lysate formed the vaccine.

The CDR3 loop spans 16 amino acids. Trimming removed 0 bases from V and 10 bases from J; junction bases left unmatched: 3. CDR1 SGHAT and CDR2 FQNNGV come from the germline V gene. Isocitrate dehydrogenase mutation was absent in all glioblastoma patients. The protocol was immunoSEQ multiplex PCR, while the TCRdb copy is restricted to in-frame clones and leaves out a portion. The repertoire includes about 99,000 clones, 80% to 90% of them detected once, and 12% sits in the top ten. Source: blood, taken before dendritic cell vaccination. The receptor comes from a human donor with glioblastoma. J is TRBJ2-1 and V is TRBV11-2; 16 bases map to TRBD2. CDR3 nucleotide sequence: TGTGCCAGCAGCTTAGATGGGACTAGCGGGGGGGTAGAGCAGTTCTTC. This translates into CASSLDGTSGGVEQFF.